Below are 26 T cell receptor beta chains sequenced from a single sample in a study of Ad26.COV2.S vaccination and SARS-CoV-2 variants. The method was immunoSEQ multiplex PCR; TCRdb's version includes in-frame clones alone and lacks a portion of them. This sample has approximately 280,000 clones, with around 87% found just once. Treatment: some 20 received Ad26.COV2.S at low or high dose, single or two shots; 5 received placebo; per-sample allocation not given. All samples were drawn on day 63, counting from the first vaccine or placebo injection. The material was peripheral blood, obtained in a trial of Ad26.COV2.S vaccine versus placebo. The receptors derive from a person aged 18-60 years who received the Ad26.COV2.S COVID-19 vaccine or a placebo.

This CDR3 is CASSPKPNTQETQYF. Written as DNA, the CDR3 is TGTGCCAGCTCGCCAAAACCAAATACCCAAGAGACCCAGTACTTC. The chain has TRBV18 and TRBJ2-5; no definite D call. Germline-derived CDR1 and CDR2 are KGHSH and LQKENI. V dropped 6 bases and J dropped 1 base, with 15 bases sitting between them. This CDR3 is built from 15 residues.

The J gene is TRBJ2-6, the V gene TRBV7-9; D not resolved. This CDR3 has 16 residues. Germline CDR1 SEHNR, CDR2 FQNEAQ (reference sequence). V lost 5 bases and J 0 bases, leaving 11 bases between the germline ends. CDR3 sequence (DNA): TGTGCCAGCAGCAAGGATCTCCCCTCTGGGGCCAACGTCCTGACTTTC. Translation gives CASSKDLPSGANVLTF.

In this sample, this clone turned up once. DNA of the CDR3: TGTGCCAGCAGGGGGGACCGGGACAGGGGAGCCACCGGGGAGCTGTTTTTT. Translated, it gives CASRGDRDRGATGELFF. The rearrangement joins TRBV5-5 to TRBJ2-2; 10 bases align to TRBD1. J was trimmed by 4 bases and V by 5 bases; bases with no gene match: 11. The CDR3 runs to 17 residues. Looked up from germline, CDR1 is SGHKS and CDR2 is YYEKEE (reference sequence). Variable domain in full (rest from reference TRBV5-5 and TRBJ2-2): DAGVTQSPTHLIKTRGQQVTLRCSPISGHKSVSWYQQVLGQGPQFIFQYYEKEERGRGNFPDRFSARQFPNYSSELNVNALLLGDSALYLCASRGDRDRGATGELFFGEGSRLTVL.

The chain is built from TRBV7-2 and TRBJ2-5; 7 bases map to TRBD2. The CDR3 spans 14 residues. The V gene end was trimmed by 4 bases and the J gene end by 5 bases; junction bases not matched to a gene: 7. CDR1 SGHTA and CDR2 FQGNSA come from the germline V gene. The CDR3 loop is CASSSRMGGETQYF. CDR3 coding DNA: TGTGCCAGCAGCTCCCGGATGGGGGGGGAGACCCAGTACTTC.

The CDR3 is CASGLVLATDTQYF. Here the CDR3 DNA reads TGTGCTAGTGGTTTGGTACTTGCGACAGATACGCAGTATTTT. V and J are TRBV12-5 and TRBJ2-3; D ambiguous. Germline V gene sequence: CDR1 LGHNT, CDR2 FRNRAP. The germline V and J ends were trimmed by 0 bases and 3 bases, with 7 bases remaining between them. The CDR3 consists of 14 residues.

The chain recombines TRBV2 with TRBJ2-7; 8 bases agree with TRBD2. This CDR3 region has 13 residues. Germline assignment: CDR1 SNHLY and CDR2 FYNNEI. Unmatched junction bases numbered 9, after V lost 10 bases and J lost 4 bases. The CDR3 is CAISAGVKYEQYF. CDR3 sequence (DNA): TGTGCCATTTCAGCGGGGGTAAAATACGAGCAGTACTTC.

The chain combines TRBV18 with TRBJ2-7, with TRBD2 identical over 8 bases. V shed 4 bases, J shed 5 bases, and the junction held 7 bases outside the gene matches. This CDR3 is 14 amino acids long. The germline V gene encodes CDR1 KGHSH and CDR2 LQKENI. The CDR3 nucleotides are TGTGCCAGCTCACGCAGCGGGAGAAGCGACGAGCAGTACTTC. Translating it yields CASSRSGRSDEQYF.

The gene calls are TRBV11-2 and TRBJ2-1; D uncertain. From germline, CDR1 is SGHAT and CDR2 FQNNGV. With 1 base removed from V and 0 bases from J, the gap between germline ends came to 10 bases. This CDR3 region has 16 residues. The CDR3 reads CASSLVAASSYNEQFF. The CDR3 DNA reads TGTGCCAGCAGCTTAGTCGCAGCTAGCTCCTACAATGAGCAGTTCTTC.

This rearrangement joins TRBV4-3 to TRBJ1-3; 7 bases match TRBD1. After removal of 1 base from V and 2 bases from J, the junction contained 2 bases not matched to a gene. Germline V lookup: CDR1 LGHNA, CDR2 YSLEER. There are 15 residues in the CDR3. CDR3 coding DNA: TGCGCCAGCAGCCAAGGTAGGGGGCCTGGAAACACCATATATTTT. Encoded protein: CASSQGRGPGNTIYF.

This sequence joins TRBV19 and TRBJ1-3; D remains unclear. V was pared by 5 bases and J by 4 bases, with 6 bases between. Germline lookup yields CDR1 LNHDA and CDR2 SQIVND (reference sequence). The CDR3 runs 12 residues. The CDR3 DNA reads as TGTGCCAGTAGTGCATTGGGAAACACCATATATTTT. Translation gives CASSALGNTIYF.

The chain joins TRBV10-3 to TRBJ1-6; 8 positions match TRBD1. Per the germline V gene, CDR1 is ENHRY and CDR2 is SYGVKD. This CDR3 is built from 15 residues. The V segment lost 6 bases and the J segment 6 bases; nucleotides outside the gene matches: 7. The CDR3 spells CAIRPTGQVNSPLHF. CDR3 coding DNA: TGTGCCATCAGGCCAACGGGACAGGTTAATTCACCCCTCCACTTT.

Here the CDR3 reads CASRVQGETGELFF. CDR3 DNA: TGCGCCAGCAGGGTACAGGGGGAAACCGGGGAGCTGTTTTTT. The genes are TRBV5-1 and TRBJ2-2, with 8 positions matching TRBD1. The CDR3 is made up of 14 amino acids. With 5 bases clipped from V and 5 bases from J, the junction kept 5 bases outside the gene matches. Germline CDR1 is SGHRS and CDR2 is YFSETQ.

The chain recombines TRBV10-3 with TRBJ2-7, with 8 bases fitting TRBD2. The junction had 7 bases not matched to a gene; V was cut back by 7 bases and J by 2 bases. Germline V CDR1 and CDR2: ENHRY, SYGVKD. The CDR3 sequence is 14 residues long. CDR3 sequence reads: CAIKMTSETYEQYF. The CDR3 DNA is TGTGCCATCAAGATGACTAGCGAAACCTACGAGCAGTACTTC.

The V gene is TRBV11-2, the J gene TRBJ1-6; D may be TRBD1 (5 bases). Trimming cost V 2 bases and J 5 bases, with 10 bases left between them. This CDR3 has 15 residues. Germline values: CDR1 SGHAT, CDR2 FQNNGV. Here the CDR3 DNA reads TGTGCCAGCAGCTTAAGAGGGGCGAATAATTCACCCCTCCACTTT. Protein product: CASSLRGANNSPLHF. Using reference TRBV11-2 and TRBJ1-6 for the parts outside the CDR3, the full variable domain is EAGVAQSPRYKIIEKRQSVAFWCNPISGHATLYWYQQILGQGPKLLIQFQNNGVVDDSQLPKDRFSAERLKGVDSTLKIQPAKLEDSAVYLCASSLRGANNSPLHFGNGTRLTVT.

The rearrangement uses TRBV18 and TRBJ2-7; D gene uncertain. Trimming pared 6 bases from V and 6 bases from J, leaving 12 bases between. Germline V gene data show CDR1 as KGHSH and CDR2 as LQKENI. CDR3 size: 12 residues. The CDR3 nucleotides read TGTGCCAGCTCGCCGTCGTCACGCGAGCAGTACTTC. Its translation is CASSPSSREQYF.

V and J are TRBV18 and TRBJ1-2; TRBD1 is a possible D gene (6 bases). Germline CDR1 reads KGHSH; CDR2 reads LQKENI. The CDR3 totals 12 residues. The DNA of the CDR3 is TGTGTACCCAGGGGCGCTAACTATGGCTACACCTTC. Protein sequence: CVPRGANYGYTF.

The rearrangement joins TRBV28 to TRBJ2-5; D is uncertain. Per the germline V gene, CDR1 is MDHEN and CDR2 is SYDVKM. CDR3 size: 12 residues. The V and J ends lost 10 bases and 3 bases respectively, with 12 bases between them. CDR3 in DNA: TGTGCCACAGACAAGACTGAAGAGACCCAGTACTTC. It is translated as CATDKTEETQYF.

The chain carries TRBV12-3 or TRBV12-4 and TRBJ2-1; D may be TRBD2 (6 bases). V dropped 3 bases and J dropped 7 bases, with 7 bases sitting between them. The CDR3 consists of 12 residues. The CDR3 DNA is TGTGCCAGCAGTTTTGGGGGGAATGAGCAGTTCTTC. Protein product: CASSFGGNEQFF.

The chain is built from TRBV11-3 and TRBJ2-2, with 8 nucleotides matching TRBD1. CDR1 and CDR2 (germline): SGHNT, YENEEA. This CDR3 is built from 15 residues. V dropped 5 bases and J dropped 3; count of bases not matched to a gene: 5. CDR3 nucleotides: TGTGCCAGCAGCCCGGACAGGGCCTACACCGGGGAGCTGTTTTTT. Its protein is CASSPDRAYTGELFF.

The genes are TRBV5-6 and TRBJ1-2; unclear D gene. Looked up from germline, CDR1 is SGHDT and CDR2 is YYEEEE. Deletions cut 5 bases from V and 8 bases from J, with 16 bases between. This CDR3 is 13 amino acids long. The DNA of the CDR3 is TGTGCCAGCAGTTTTAAAGCTGCGTTCGGCTACACCTTC. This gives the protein CASSFKAAFGYTF.

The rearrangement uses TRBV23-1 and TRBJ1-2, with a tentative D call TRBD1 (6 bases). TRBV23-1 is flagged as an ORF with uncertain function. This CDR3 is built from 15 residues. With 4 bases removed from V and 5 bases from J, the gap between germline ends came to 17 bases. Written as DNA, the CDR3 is TGCGCCAGCAGTCTAAGTCAGGGGAATACTTATGGCTACACCTTC. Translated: CASSLSQGNTYGYTF.

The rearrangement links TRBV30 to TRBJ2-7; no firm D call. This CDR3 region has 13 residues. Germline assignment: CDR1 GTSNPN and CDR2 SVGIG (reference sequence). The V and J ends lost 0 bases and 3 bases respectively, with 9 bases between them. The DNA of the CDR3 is TGTGCCTGGAGTGTTATGGCAGACTACGAGCAGTACTTC. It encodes CAWSVMADYEQYF.

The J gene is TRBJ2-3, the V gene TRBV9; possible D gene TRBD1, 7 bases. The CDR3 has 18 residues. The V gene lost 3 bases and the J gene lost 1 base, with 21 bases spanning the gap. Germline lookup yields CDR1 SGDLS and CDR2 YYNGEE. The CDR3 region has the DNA TGTGCCAGCAGCGCTTTTACGGTTCGCGGGACAGGCACAGATACGCAGTATTTT. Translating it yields CASSAFTVRGTGTDTQYF. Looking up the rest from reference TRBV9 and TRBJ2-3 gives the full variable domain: DSGVTQTPKHLITATGQRVTLRCSPRSGDLSVYWYQQSLDQGLQFLIQYYNGEERAKGNILERFSAQQFPDLHSELNLSSLELGDSALYFCASSAFTVRGTGTDTQYFGPGTRLTVL.

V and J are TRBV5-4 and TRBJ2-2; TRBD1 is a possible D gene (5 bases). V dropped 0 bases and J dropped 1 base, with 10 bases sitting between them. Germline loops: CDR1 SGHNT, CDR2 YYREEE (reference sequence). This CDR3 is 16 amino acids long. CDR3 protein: CASSLAGRVNTGELFF. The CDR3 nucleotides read TGTGCCAGCAGCTTGGCCGGCAGGGTGAACACCGGGGAGCTGTTTTTT.

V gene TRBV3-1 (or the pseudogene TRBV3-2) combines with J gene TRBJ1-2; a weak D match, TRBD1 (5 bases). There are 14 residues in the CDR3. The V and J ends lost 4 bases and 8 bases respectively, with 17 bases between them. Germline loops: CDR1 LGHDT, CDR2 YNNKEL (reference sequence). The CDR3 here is CASSPGDGLRGYTF. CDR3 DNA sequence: TGTGCCAGCAGCCCGGGGGACGGCTTAAGGGGCTACACCTTC.

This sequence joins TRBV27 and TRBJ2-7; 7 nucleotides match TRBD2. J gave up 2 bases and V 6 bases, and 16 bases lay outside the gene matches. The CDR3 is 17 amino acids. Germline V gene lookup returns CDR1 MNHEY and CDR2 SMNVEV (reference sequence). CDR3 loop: CASRRSSGTTSAYEQYF. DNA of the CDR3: TGTGCCAGCAGACGTTCATCCGGGACTACCTCCGCCTACGAGCAGTACTTC.